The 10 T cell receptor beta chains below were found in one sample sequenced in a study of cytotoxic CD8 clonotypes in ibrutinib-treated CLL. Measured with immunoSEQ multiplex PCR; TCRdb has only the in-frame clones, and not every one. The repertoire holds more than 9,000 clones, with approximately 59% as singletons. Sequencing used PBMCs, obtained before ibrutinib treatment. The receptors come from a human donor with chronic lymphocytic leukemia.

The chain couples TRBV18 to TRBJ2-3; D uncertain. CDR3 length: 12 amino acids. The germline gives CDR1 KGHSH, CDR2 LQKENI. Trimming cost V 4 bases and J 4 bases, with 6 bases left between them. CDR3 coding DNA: TGTGCCAGCTCACGGGGATCAGATACGCAGTATTTT. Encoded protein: CASSRGSDTQYF.

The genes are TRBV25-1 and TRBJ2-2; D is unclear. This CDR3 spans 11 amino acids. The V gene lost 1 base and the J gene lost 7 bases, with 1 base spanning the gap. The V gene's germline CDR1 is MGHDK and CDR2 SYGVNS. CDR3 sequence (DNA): TGTGCCAGCAGTGAATTCGGGGAGCTGTTTTTT. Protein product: CASSEFGELFF.

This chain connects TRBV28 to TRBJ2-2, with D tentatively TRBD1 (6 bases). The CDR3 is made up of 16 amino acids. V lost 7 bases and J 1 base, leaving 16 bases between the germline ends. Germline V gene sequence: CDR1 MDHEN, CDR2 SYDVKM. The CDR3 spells CASIRGGPRNTGELFF. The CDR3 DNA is TGTGCCAGCATCAGAGGGGGACCAAGGAACACCGGGGAGCTGTTTTTT. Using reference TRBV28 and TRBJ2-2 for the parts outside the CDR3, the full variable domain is DVKVTQSSRYLVKRTGEKVFLECVQDMDHENMFWYRQDPGLGLRLIYFSYDVKMKEKGDIPEGYSVSREKKERFSLILESASTNQTSMYLCASIRGGPRNTGELFFGEGSRLTVL.

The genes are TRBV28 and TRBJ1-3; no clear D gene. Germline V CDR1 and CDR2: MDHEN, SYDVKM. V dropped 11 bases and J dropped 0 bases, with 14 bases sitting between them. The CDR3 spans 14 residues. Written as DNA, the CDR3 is TGTGCCTCCTCAATTTGGGGCTCTGGAAACACCATATATTTT. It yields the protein CASSIWGSGNTIYF.

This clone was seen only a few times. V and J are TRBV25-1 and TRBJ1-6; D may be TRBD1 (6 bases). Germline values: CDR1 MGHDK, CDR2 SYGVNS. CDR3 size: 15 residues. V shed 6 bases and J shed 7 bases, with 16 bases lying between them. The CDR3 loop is CASRKPGQPNSPLHF. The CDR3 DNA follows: TGTGCCAGCAGAAAACCGGGACAACCAAATTCACCCCTCCACTTT.

This chain's CDR3 is CASSLPGYNSPLHF. The DNA for the CDR3 is TGTGCCAGCAGCTTGCCAGGTTATAATTCACCCCTCCACTTT. J is TRBJ1-6 and V is TRBV5-4; D uncertain. The germline V gene has CDR1 SGHNT and CDR2 YYREEE (reference sequence). V lost 1 base and J 4 bases, leaving 6 bases between the germline ends. The CDR3 runs to 14 residues.

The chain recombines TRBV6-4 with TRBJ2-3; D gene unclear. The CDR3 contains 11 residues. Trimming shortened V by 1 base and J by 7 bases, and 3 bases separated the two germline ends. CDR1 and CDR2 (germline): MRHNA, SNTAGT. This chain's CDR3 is CASSDLYTQYF. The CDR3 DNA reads TGTGCCAGCAGTGACTTGTATACGCAGTATTTT.

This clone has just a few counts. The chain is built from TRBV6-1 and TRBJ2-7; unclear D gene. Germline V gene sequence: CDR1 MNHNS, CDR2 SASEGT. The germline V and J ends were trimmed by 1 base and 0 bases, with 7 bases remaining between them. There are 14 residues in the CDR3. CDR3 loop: CASSEVVGSYEQYF. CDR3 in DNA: TGTGCCAGCAGTGAAGTGGTAGGCTCCTACGAGCAGTACTTC.

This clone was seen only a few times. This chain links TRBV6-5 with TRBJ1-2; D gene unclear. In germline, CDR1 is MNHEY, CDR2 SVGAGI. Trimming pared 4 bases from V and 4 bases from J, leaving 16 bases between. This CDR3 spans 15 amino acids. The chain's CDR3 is CASSSLNRFTYGYTF. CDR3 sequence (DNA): TGTGCCAGCAGTTCGTTAAATAGATTCACCTATGGCTACACCTTC.

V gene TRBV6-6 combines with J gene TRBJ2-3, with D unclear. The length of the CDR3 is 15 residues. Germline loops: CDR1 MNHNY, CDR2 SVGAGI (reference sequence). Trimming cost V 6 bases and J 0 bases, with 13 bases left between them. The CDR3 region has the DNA TGTGCCAGCAGCGCGGACGGATCTAGCACAGATACGCAGTATTTT. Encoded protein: CASSADGSSTDTQYF.